The TCR beta chain under discussion was sequenced for a study of human versus mouse CDR3 diversity and MHC coevolution. Assay: immunoSEQ multiplex PCR; the TCRdb copy retains only in-frame clones and omits some. The repertoire consists of approximately 81,000 clones, with approximately 92% occurring once and the leading ten covering 1.1% to 1.5%. V was clipped by 6 bases and J by 7 bases, with 16 bases between them. Germline V CDR1 and CDR2: MNHNY, SVGAGI (reference sequence). This CDR3 comprises 14 residues. The V gene is TRBV6-6, the J gene TRBJ2-1, with D possibly TRBD1 on 6 matching bases. Sequencing input: naive CD4+ T cells from blood. Indicated subset: CD45RO-negative CD62L-positive naive CD4 T cells. The TCR was taken from a person aged 30-69 years in good health. The CDR3 protein is CASSDLSRGNEQFF. DNA for the CDR3: TGTGCCAGCAGCGATCTGAGTAGGGGGAATGAGCAGTTCTTC.